Below are 32 T cell receptor beta chains sequenced from a single sample in a study of response to subunit inactivated influenza vaccine. TCRdb re-derived calls from the RT-PCR reads in MiXCR, one entry per CDR3 protein. Seen here are hundreds of thousands of distinct CDR3 sequences, 15% to 17% observed once, and the top ten hold approximately 10%. The sample consisted of PBMCs from blood, taken about 13 days after vaccination. These receptors were collected from a man aged 45-60 years who received an inactivated influenza vaccine.

This clonotype was recorded a few times. The rearrangement joins TRBV2 to TRBJ2-5, with D maybe TRBD2 (6 bases). Trimming shortened V by 5 bases and J by 5 bases, and 15 bases separated the two germline ends. The CDR3 spans 14 residues. Germline values: CDR1 SNHLY, CDR2 FYNNEI. The CDR3 here is CASSRRGIWETQYF. CDR3 in DNA: TGTGCCAGCAGTCGACGGGGGATTTGGGAGACCCAGTACTTC. The full variable domain, in which reference TRBV2 and TRBJ2-5 provide the parts outside the CDR3, is EPEVTQTPSHQVTQMGQEVILRCVPISNHLYFYWYRQILGQKVEFLVSFYNNEISEKSEIFDDQFSVERPDGSNFTLKIRSTKLEDSAMYFCASSRRGIWETQYFGPGTRLLVL.

In DNA, the CDR3 is TGCAGTGCTAGAGGGACTAGCGGGAGGGTCGCGACCGGGGAGCTGTTTTTT. Its protein is CSARGTSGRVATGELFF. The chain uses TRBV20-1 and TRBJ2-2, with 15 bases matching TRBD2. Germline V gene lookup returns CDR1 DFQATT and CDR2 SNEGSKA (reference sequence). Losses at the gene ends were 1 base for V and 5 bases for J; bases not matched to a gene: 5. The CDR3 runs to 17 residues.

The rearrangement links TRBV12-3 or TRBV12-4 to TRBJ1-2, with unresolved D. This CDR3 has 13 residues. The V end lost 3 bases, the J end lost 5 bases, and 10 bases lay between the germline ends. The CDR3 is CASSFGHTYGYTF. The CDR3 nucleotides are TGTGCCAGCAGTTTCGGCCATACTTATGGCTACACCTTC.

The chain has TRBV7-9 and TRBJ1-4; D unclear. Trimming left V 3 bases short and J 2 bases short, with 10 bases between. This CDR3 spans 15 amino acids. Germline V gene sequence: CDR1 SEHNR, CDR2 FQNEAQ (reference sequence). The CDR3 region is CASSFGPNTNEKLFF. DNA for the CDR3: TGTGCCAGCAGCTTTGGACCCAATACTAATGAAAAACTGTTTTTT.

There are a few counts of this clonotype. The J gene is TRBJ1-2, the V gene TRBV4-2, with 8 nucleotides matching TRBD1. The CDR3 has 14 amino acids. J lost 6 bases, V lost 2 bases, and 5 bases had no gene match. Germline CDR1 and CDR2: LGHNA and YNFKEQ. DNA of the CDR3: TGTGCCAGCAGCCAACCCGGACAGGGCAATGGCTACACCTTC. Translation gives CASSQPGQGNGYTF.

At least ten counts were recorded for this clonotype. This rearrangement joins TRBV7-2 to TRBJ2-5, with no clear D. V was clipped by 5 bases and J by 5 bases, with 12 bases between them. This CDR3 is 13 amino acids long. Germline V gene lookup returns CDR1 SGHTA and CDR2 FQGNSA. The CDR3 region is CASSATGRETQYF. The CDR3 DNA reads as TGTGCCAGCAGCGCCACCGGTAGGGAGACCCAGTACTTC.

This clonotype was observed a few times. The chain is built from TRBV14 and TRBJ1-1; perhaps TRBD1 as D (6 bases). This CDR3 region has 15 residues. CDR1 is SGHDN and CDR2 is FVKESK in the germline V gene. V lost 1 base and J lost 8, with 17 bases in between. This CDR3 is CASSQVYRDPPEAFF. DNA for the CDR3: TGTGCCAGCAGCCAAGTCTACAGGGACCCCCCGGAAGCTTTCTTT. The variable domain in full, completed from reference TRBV14 and TRBJ1-1, reads EAGVTQFPSHSVIEKGQTVTLRCDPISGHDNLYWYRRVMGKEIKFLLHFVKESKQDESGMPNNRFLAERTGGTYSTLKVQPAELEDSGVYFCASSQVYRDPPEAFFGQGTRLTVV.

J is TRBJ2-3 and V is TRBV5-1, with unresolved D. The V end was cut by 4 bases, the J end by 0 bases, with 15 bases between. The CDR3 spans 16 residues. Germline lookup yields CDR1 SGHRS and CDR2 YFSETQ. The CDR3 spells CASSPETASSTDTQYF. CDR3 DNA: TGCGCCAGCAGCCCGGAGACGGCCTCCAGCACAGATACGCAGTATTTT.

This clonotype was detected a few times. This chain joins TRBV12-3 or TRBV12-4 and TRBJ2-2, with D unresolved. The ends were cut back, 1 base at V and 6 bases at J, with 9 bases in the middle. The CDR3 is 14 amino acids. CDR3 DNA sequence: TGTGCCAGCAGTTTAGTGGGGTGGGCCGGGGAGCTGTTTTTT. Its protein is CASSLVGWAGELFF.

This clonotype appeared many times. The V call is TRBV7-9, the J call TRBJ2-1; a possible D gene is TRBD1 (6 bases). Germline CDR1 and CDR2: SEHNR and FQNEAQ (reference sequence). The CDR3 loop spans 15 amino acids. V lost 10 bases and J lost 4, with 20 bases in between. The CDR3 region is CATGIFRTEYNEQFF. In DNA form, the CDR3 reads TGTGCCACTGGGATTTTCCGGACAGAGTACAATGAGCAGTTCTTC.

The chain uses TRBV7-9 and TRBJ2-5, with D perhaps matching TRBD1 or TRBD2 (5 bases each). The CDR3 length is 14 residues. Germline V gene data show CDR1 as SEHNR and CDR2 as FQNEAQ (reference sequence). V lost 4 bases to trimming and J lost 2 bases, with 11 bases between them. The CDR3 region is CASSSGRTQETQYF. CDR3 sequence (DNA): TGTGCCAGCAGCTCGGGACGGACGCAAGAGACCCAGTACTTC.

The rearrangement links TRBV11-2 to TRBJ1-1; D ambiguous. CDR1 and CDR2 (germline): SGHAT, FQNNGV. The CDR3 loop spans 14 amino acids. V was clipped by 6 bases and J by 1 base, with 12 bases between them. CDR3 amino acids: CASRFQRRNTEAFF. CDR3 DNA sequence: TGTGCCAGCAGGTTCCAGCGGAGGAACACTGAAGCTTTCTTT.

This clonotype was seen at least ten times. The gene calls are TRBV12-3 or TRBV12-4 and TRBJ2-5, with a tentative D call TRBD1 (6 bases). V was shortened by 5 bases and J by 3 bases, with 16 bases between the two germline ends. This CDR3 contains 15 residues. CDR3: CASSAMDSKKETQYF. The CDR3 nucleotides are TGTGCCAGCAGTGCCATGGACAGCAAAAAAGAGACCCAGTACTTC.

This clonotype was counted at least ten times. This chain links TRBV7-2 with TRBJ2-4; 12 bases are shared with TRBD2. The germline V gene encodes CDR1 SGHTA and CDR2 FQGNSA. This CDR3 contains 14 residues. After removal of 5 bases from V and 9 bases from J, the junction contained 5 bases not matched to a gene. The CDR3 is CASSQTSGRGIQYF. In DNA form, the CDR3 reads TGTGCCAGCAGCCAGACTAGCGGGAGAGGCATTCAGTACTTC.

This clonotype was seen more than once but under ten times. V is TRBV15 and J is TRBJ2-1, with 11 bases lining up with TRBD2. Germline V lookup: CDR1 LNHNV, CDR2 YYDKDF (reference sequence). There are 16 residues in the CDR3. V was pared by 2 bases and J by 9 bases, with 9 bases of the junction left unmatched. The DNA for the CDR3 is TGTGCCACCAGCAGATCCGGACTAGCGGGTGATCTTGAGCAGTTCTTC. It is translated as CATSRSGLAGDLEQFF.

The rearrangement links TRBV4-2 to TRBJ2-7; D could derive from TRBD1 or TRBD2 (5 bases each). From germline, CDR1 is LGHNA and CDR2 YNFKEQ. V was cut by 1 base and J by 0 bases, with 7 bases left in between. This CDR3 spans 14 amino acids. This CDR3 is CASSQGDGSYEQYF. For the CDR3, the DNA is TGTGCCAGCAGCCAAGGGGACGGCTCCTACGAGCAGTACTTC.

The V gene is TRBV28, the J gene TRBJ2-5; D is uncertain. This CDR3 is built from 14 residues. CDR1 and CDR2 (germline): MDHEN, SYDVKM. V was cut by 2 bases and J by 1 base, with 8 bases left in between. DNA for the CDR3: TGTGCCAGCAGTTTACGGCGTGCCCAAGAGACCCAGTACTTC. Translation gives CASSLRRAQETQYF.

The CDR3 region is CASSKGTASDTDTQYF. The DNA for the CDR3 is TGCGCCAGCAGCAAAGGCACGGCGTCGGACACAGATACGCAGTATTTT. The J gene is TRBJ2-3, the V gene TRBV5-1; D is ambiguous. The CDR3 runs 16 residues. Germline V gene lookup returns CDR1 SGHRS and CDR2 YFSETQ. Trimming removed 4 bases at V and 2 bases at J, with 17 bases between.

The chain couples TRBV4-2 to TRBJ2-7; D is perhaps TRBD2 (6 bases). V dropped 1 base and J dropped 3 bases, with 13 bases sitting between them. The CDR3 is 15 residues long. Looked up from germline, CDR1 is LGHNA and CDR2 is YNFKEQ. The CDR3 coding sequence is TGTGCCAGCAGCCAAGGGGTTGGGGGGATCTACGAGCAGTACTTC. Translating it yields CASSQGVGGIYEQYF.

This chain connects TRBV7-2 to TRBJ1-5; tentatively, D is TRBD1 (6 bases). V lost 0 bases and J lost 7, with 10 bases in between. CDR1 and CDR2 from the germline V gene are SGHTA and FQGNSA. The CDR3 spans 14 residues. The DNA of the CDR3 is TGTGCCAGCAGCTTAGCGGGGGCGTACCAGCCCCAGCATTTT. Translation gives CASSLAGAYQPQHF.

There are a few counts of this clonotype. The chain links TRBV4-2 to TRBJ1-3, with D unresolved. Germline assignment: CDR1 LGHNA and CDR2 YNFKEQ. This CDR3 is 15 amino acids long. Trimming left V 0 bases short and J 4 bases short, with 10 bases between. The CDR3, as DNA: TGTGCCAGCAGCCAAGATTGGGGAACAGGAAACACCATATATTTT. This encodes CASSQDWGTGNTIYF.

This clonotype was found a few times. This rearrangement joins TRBV11-2 to TRBJ1-3; 7 positions match TRBD1. This CDR3 contains 17 residues. V dropped 4 bases and J dropped 0; count of bases not matched to a gene: 9. CDR1 is SGHAT and CDR2 is FQNNGV in the germline V gene. The CDR3 protein is CASSSGRGGYSGNTIYF. As DNA, the CDR3 is TGTGCCAGCAGCTCCGGCCGAGGGGGCTACTCTGGAAACACCATATATTTT.

This chain links TRBV12-3 or TRBV12-4 with TRBJ1-5; a weak D match, TRBD1 (5 bases). The CDR3 totals 13 residues. Trimming shortened V by 4 bases and J by 4 bases, and 8 bases separated the two germline ends. As DNA, the CDR3 is TGTGCCAGCAGTTCGACAGCTAATCAGCCCCAGCATTTT. It encodes CASSSTANQPQHF.

The chain uses TRBV20-1 and TRBJ2-2; tentative D call: TRBD2 (6 bases). V gave up 6 bases and J gave up 4 bases, with 18 bases separating them. The CDR3 has 15 amino acids. Germline CDR1 reads DFQATT; CDR2 reads SNEGSKA (reference sequence). The CDR3 DNA reads TGCAGTGCCCCGCATCCACTAGCATCCACCGGGGAGCTGTTTTTT. Its protein product is CSAPHPLASTGELFF.

The genes are TRBV28 and TRBJ1-2, with D perhaps matching TRBD1 (5 bases). Trimming shortened V by 5 bases and J by 4 bases, and 14 bases separated the two germline ends. This CDR3 is built from 14 residues. The germline gives CDR1 MDHEN, CDR2 SYDVKM. CDR3 coding DNA: TGTGCCAGCAGTCCCTCTCCAGGGACCTATGGCTACACCTTC. Translation gives CASSPSPGTYGYTF.

This chain joins TRBV28 and TRBJ2-4, with 8 bases lining up with TRBD2. The CDR3 sequence is 13 residues long. The V segment lost 6 bases and the J segment 7 bases; nucleotides outside the gene matches: 5. The germline gives CDR1 MDHEN, CDR2 SYDVKM. The chain's CDR3 is CASRSGGVNIQYF. The CDR3 coding sequence is TGTGCCAGCAGATCGGGAGGGGTCAACATTCAGTACTTC.

V and J are TRBV4-3 and TRBJ2-7; D might be TRBD2 (6 bases). Trimming removed 0 bases from V and 6 bases from J, with 15 bases in between. Germline CDR1 LGHNA, CDR2 YSLEER. There are 15 residues in the CDR3. The CDR3 sequence: CASSQDPGSPSEQYF. Written as DNA, the CDR3 is TGCGCCAGCAGCCAAGACCCCGGGAGTCCCAGCGAGCAGTACTTC.

The V and J genes are TRBV4-2 and TRBJ2-1, with D possibly being TRBD2 (6 bases). From germline, CDR1 is LGHNA and CDR2 YNFKEQ. V lost 0 bases and J lost 2, with 11 bases in between. This CDR3 comprises 16 residues. The CDR3 is CASSQDWGLAYNEQFF. CDR3 DNA: TGTGCCAGCAGCCAAGATTGGGGACTTGCCTACAATGAGCAGTTCTTC.

This clonotype has more than one count but fewer than ten. V is TRBV5-6 and J is TRBJ2-7; 7 positions agree with TRBD1. V shed 0 bases and J 9 bases; nucleotides not matched to a gene: 3. The CDR3 spans 12 residues. Germline V gene lookup returns CDR1 SGHDT and CDR2 YYEEEE. CDR3 nucleotides: TGTGCCAGCAGCTTGGAGGGGGCAGGGCAGTACTTC. Residues: CASSLEGAGQYF.

The V gene is TRBV3-1, the J gene TRBJ2-1; D unclear. CDR3 size: 16 residues. Trimming cost V 0 bases and J 6 bases, with 15 bases left between them. Germline loops: CDR1 LGHDT, CDR2 YNNKEL (reference sequence). This CDR3 reads CASSQEITLRVNEQFF. CDR3 bases: TGTGCCAGCAGCCAAGAGATCACTCTGAGAGTCAATGAGCAGTTCTTC.

The chain recombines TRBV7-2 with TRBJ1-1; D remains unclear. The CDR3 is 14 residues long. CDR1 and CDR2 (germline): SGHTA, FQGNSA. V was trimmed by 5 bases and J by 2 bases, leaving 12 bases between them. CDR3 amino acids: CASSDGRVNTEAFF. The DNA of the CDR3 is TGTGCCAGCAGCGACGGGCGGGTCAACACTGAAGCTTTCTTT.

The chain links TRBV29-1 to TRBJ2-2; D uncertain. With 6 bases removed from V and 2 bases from J, the gap between germline ends came to 10 bases. This CDR3 is 13 amino acids long. Per the germline V gene, CDR1 is SQVTM and CDR2 is ANQGSEA. The CDR3 spells CSVRTENTGELFF. CDR3 DNA: TGCAGCGTACGGACGGAAAACACCGGGGAGCTGTTTTTT.